The 28 T cell receptor beta chains below all came from one sample that was sequenced in a study of CD8+ T cells in alopecia areata. Following RNA extraction, reverse transcription yielded cDNA that acted as the sequencing template. Profiling relied on immunoSEQ multiplex PCR, and the TCRdb table lists in-frame clones only, not all of them. Of over 120,000 clones in the sample, 45% to 65% are singletons; the top ten hold around 15%. Treatment meaning: oral pan-JAK inhibitor, 5-10 mg twice daily. The material was CD8+ T cells sorted from blood, obtained at week 4, from a patient treated with tofacitinib. The receptors originated from a human donor with alopecia areata.

The rearrangement uses TRBV13 and TRBJ2-5, with 7 bases identical to TRBD2. The junction had 8 bases not matched to a gene; V was cut back by 5 bases and J by 2 bases. This CDR3 has 15 residues. Germline CDR1 PRHDT, CDR2 FYEKMQ (reference sequence). CDR3 sequence reads: CASSPGGAGQETQYF. CDR3 bases: TGTGCCAGCAGCCCTGGGGGAGCGGGACAAGAGACCCAGTACTTC.

In DNA form, the CDR3 reads TGTGCCAGCAGCTCCCCTAGTGGTACGCAGTATTTT. It translates to CASSSPSGTQYF. The chain carries TRBV5-4 and TRBJ2-3; D unresolved. There are 12 residues in the CDR3. Germline values: CDR1 SGHNT, CDR2 YYREEE (reference sequence). V was shortened by 3 bases and J by 8 bases, with 10 bases between the two germline ends.

This clone showed up just a few times. The rearrangement links TRBV5-1 to TRBJ2-7; D perhaps matches TRBD2 (5 bases). V was clipped by 5 bases and J by 3 bases, with 15 bases between them. The germline V gene has CDR1 SGHRS and CDR2 YFSETQ. The CDR3 is 14 amino acids. CDR3 sequence: CASRRRTGFYEQYF. In DNA, the CDR3 is TGCGCCAGCAGGCGACGGACGGGATTCTACGAGCAGTACTTC.

The rearrangement uses TRBV10-3 and TRBJ2-2, with 7 nucleotides matching TRBD1. The CDR3 loop spans 16 amino acids. CDR1 and CDR2 from the germline V gene are ENHRY and SYGVKD. V lost 3 bases, J lost 0 bases, and 4 bases stayed unmatched. This chain's CDR3 is CAISDLGQANTGELFF. The CDR3 nucleotides read TGTGCCATCAGTGACCTCGGACAGGCGAACACCGGGGAGCTGTTTTTT.

This clone was counted a few times. This rearrangement joins TRBV2 to TRBJ2-1; TRBD2 aligns across 12 bases. This CDR3 is built from 17 residues. Germline assignment: CDR1 SNHLY and CDR2 FYNNEI. The V segment lost 9 bases and the J segment 2 bases; nucleotides outside the gene matches: 11. The CDR3 here is CAREKASGGAPYNEQFF. The CDR3 DNA sequence: TGTGCCAGGGAAAAGGCTAGCGGGGGGGCCCCCTACAATGAGCAGTTCTTC. Based on the CDR3 plus reference TRBV2 and TRBJ2-1, the full variable domain is EPEVTQTPSHQVTQMGQEVILRCVPISNHLYFYWYRQILGQKVEFLVSFYNNEISEKSEIFDDQFSVERPDGSNFTLKIRSTKLEDSAMYFCAREKASGGAPYNEQFFGPGTRLTVL.

A word on this clone: The junction departs from the called germline gene at one end, perhaps through a read error. The chain employs TRBV27 and TRBJ2-5; tentative D call: TRBD2 (6 bases). CDR3 length: 13 amino acids. Germline loops: CDR1 MNHEY, CDR2 SMNVEV (reference sequence). The CDR3 DNA reads as TGTGCCAGCAGTCCGAACGGACCCCCGGGGGTGGACTTC. The encoded protein is CASSPNGPPGVDF.

In its sample, this clone was seen a few times. The genes are TRBV4-3 and TRBJ2-7, with 8 bases matching TRBD2. V dropped 0 bases and J dropped 3; count of bases not matched to a gene: 7. Germline CDR1 and CDR2: LGHNA and YSLEER. The CDR3 consists of 16 residues. The CDR3: CASSQEASSGYYEQYF. As DNA, the CDR3 is TGCGCCAGCAGCCAAGAAGCCTCTAGCGGGTACTACGAGCAGTACTTC.

The table lists this clone with a count of one. V gene TRBV27 combines with J gene TRBJ1-2; 7 nucleotides agree with TRBD1. The CDR3 is 13 amino acids. V lost 5 bases and J lost 5; bases outside the gene matches: 5. Germline CDR1 MNHEY, CDR2 SMNVEV (reference sequence). Here the CDR3 DNA reads TGTGCCAGCAGTGTACAGGGGTCATATGGCTACACCTTC. Protein: CASSVQGSYGYTF.

The V and J genes are TRBV14 and TRBJ2-7; D is ambiguous. This CDR3 spans 14 amino acids. Trimming removed 0 bases at V and 5 bases at J, with 11 bases between. Germline V CDR1 and CDR2: SGHDN, FVKESK. CDR3 in DNA: TGTGCCAGCAGCCAAGAGTGGACGGTGGACGAGCAGTACTTC. Protein product: CASSQEWTVDEQYF.

The rearrangement links TRBV5-1 to TRBJ2-2; D is unclear. CDR1 is SGHRS, CDR2 YFSETQ, per germline. The V gene lost 1 base and the J gene lost 6 bases, with 13 bases spanning the gap. This CDR3 has 15 amino acids. The CDR3 sequence: CASSLLQAPPGELFF. In DNA, the CDR3 is TGCGCCAGCAGCTTGTTGCAGGCGCCGCCCGGGGAGCTGTTTTTT.

This chain links TRBV6-5 with TRBJ2-5; tentatively, D is TRBD2 (6 bases). This CDR3 region has 13 residues. CDR1 is MNHEY and CDR2 is SVGAGI in the germline V gene. Deletions cut 4 bases from V and 1 base from J, with 7 bases between. In nucleotides, the CDR3 is TGTGCCAGCAGTTCTAGCGCCCAAGAGACCCAGTACTTC. It yields the protein CASSSSAQETQYF.

The chain carries TRBV9 and TRBJ1-1; the D is unclear. This CDR3 spans 15 amino acids. From germline, CDR1 is SGDLS and CDR2 YYNGEE. Trimming removed 0 bases at V and 0 bases at J, with 9 bases between. CDR3 DNA: TGTGCCAGCAGCGTAGGAACAGAAATGAACACTGAAGCTTTCTTT. As protein: CASSVGTEMNTEAFF.

The chain recombines TRBV7-3 with TRBJ2-7; 11 bases are a match to TRBD1. The V and J ends lost 3 bases and 6 bases, in that order; junction bases with no gene match: 1. Germline loops: CDR1 SGHTA, CDR2 FQGTGA. This CDR3 is built from 13 residues. CDR3 region: CASSLDRGLEQYF. CDR3 nucleotide sequence: TGTGCCAGCAGCTTGGACAGGGGGCTCGAGCAGTACTTC.

The chain links TRBV5-6 to TRBJ2-7; the D is unclear. Germline loops: CDR1 SGHDT, CDR2 YYEEEE. The CDR3 is 12 residues long. Trimming shortened V by 6 bases and J by 6 bases, and 13 bases separated the two germline ends. The CDR3: CASTHLHSEQYF. DNA for the CDR3: TGTGCCAGCACCCACCTACACAGCGAGCAGTACTTC. Based on the CDR3 plus reference TRBV5-6 and TRBJ2-7, the full variable domain is DAGVTQSPTHLIKTRGQQVTLRCSPKSGHDTVSWYQQALGQGPQFIFQYYEEEERQRGNFPDRFSGHQFPNYSSELNVNALLLGDSALYLCASTHLHSEQYFGPGTRLTVT.

In nucleotides, the CDR3 is TGCGCCAGCAGCCCAAAGGACCCCTATGGGGAGACCCAGTACTTC. It yields the protein CASSPKDPYGETQYF. The V call is TRBV5-1, the J call TRBJ2-5; no clear D. Trimming cost V 4 bases and J 5 bases, with 18 bases left between them. Germline CDR1 reads SGHRS; CDR2 reads YFSETQ. The length of the CDR3 is 15 residues.

Note on this clone: In the same sample, other DNA sequences code for this CDR3. The V and J genes are TRBV15 and TRBJ1-5; D possibly corresponds to TRBD1 (6 bases). Trimming cost V 0 bases and J 6 bases, with 12 bases left between them. CDR1 and CDR2 from the germline V gene are LNHNV and YYDKDF (reference sequence). This CDR3 is built from 15 residues. The CDR3, as DNA: TGTGCCACCAGCAGAGATAGGGGGGGCGGTCAGCCCCAGCATTTT. Its protein product is CATSRDRGGGQPQHF.

V gene TRBV9 combines with J gene TRBJ2-5; D ambiguous. V lost 0 bases to trimming and J lost 0 bases, with 6 bases between them. Per the germline V gene, CDR1 is SGDLS and CDR2 is YYNGEE. CDR3 size: 14 residues. In DNA form, the CDR3 reads TGTGCCAGCAGCGTAGATAATAACCAAGAGACCCAGTACTTC. Protein sequence: CASSVDNNQETQYF.

The chain combines TRBV13 with TRBJ1-1; TRBD1 is a possible D gene (5 bases). The CDR3 spans 15 residues. Trimming removed 2 bases from V and 1 base from J, with 11 bases in between. In germline, CDR1 is PRHDT, CDR2 FYEKMQ (reference sequence). This chain's CDR3 is CASSLRGQGNTEAFF. As DNA, the CDR3 is TGTGCCAGCAGCTTAAGGGGTCAGGGGAACACTGAAGCTTTCTTT.

This clone was counted at least ten times. This rearrangement joins TRBV6-5 to TRBJ2-3; D is undetermined. Trimming took 2 bases from V and 3 from J, leaving 15 bases between them. CDR1 MNHEY and CDR2 SVGAGI come from the germline V gene. The CDR3 is 16 residues long. DNA of the CDR3: TGTGCCAGCAGTTACACGTCCAGCGTTGCGACAGATACGCAGTATTTT. It codes for CASSYTSSVATDTQYF.

The V gene is TRBV6-5, the J gene TRBJ2-3; D is possibly TRBD1 (6 bases). V lost 5 bases to trimming and J lost 0 bases, with 9 bases between them. In germline, CDR1 is MNHEY, CDR2 SVGAGI. The CDR3 has 14 amino acids. CDR3 sequence reads: CASSPQGSTDTQYF. The DNA of the CDR3 is TGTGCCAGCAGTCCCCAGGGGAGCACAGATACGCAGTATTTT.

The chain links TRBV15 to TRBJ2-7; 9 bases map to TRBD1. V trimming: 9 bases; J trimming: 2 bases; junction bases outside the gene matches: 2. From germline, CDR1 is LNHNV and CDR2 YYDKDF (reference sequence). The CDR3 sequence is 12 residues long. CDR3 region: CATGQGPYEQYF. The DNA of the CDR3 is TGTGCCACAGGACAGGGGCCCTACGAGCAGTACTTC.

The V call is TRBV5-6, the J call TRBJ2-1, with D possibly being TRBD2 (6 bases). V was shortened by 1 base and J by 1 base, with 9 bases between the two germline ends. The CDR3 loop spans 15 amino acids. Germline lookup yields CDR1 SGHDT and CDR2 YYEEEE. CDR3: CASSLPGESYNEQFF. CDR3 in DNA: TGTGCCAGCAGCTTGCCGGGGGAATCCTACAATGAGCAGTTCTTC.

V is TRBV29-1 and J is TRBJ2-7; weak D call: TRBD2 (6 bases). V was shortened by 5 bases and J by 7 bases, with 12 bases between the two germline ends. This CDR3 comprises 11 residues. The V gene's germline CDR1 is SQVTM and CDR2 ANQGSEA. Here the CDR3 DNA reads TGCAGCGTTTTCACTGCGGGGGAGCAGTACTTC. It codes for CSVFTAGEQYF.

The rearrangement uses TRBV9 and TRBJ1-2; D uncertain. The germline V gene has CDR1 SGDLS and CDR2 YYNGEE. V lost 0 bases and J lost 8, with 8 bases in between. CDR3 length equals 12 residues. Written as DNA, the CDR3 is TGTGCCAGCAGCGTAGGTCCAACAGGCTACACCTTC. This codes for CASSVGPTGYTF.

The chain recombines TRBV5-1 with TRBJ2-6; D call uncertain. Trimming removed 6 bases from V and 2 bases from J, with 12 bases in between. Germline loops: CDR1 SGHRS, CDR2 YFSETQ. The CDR3 contains 15 residues. CDR3 sequence: CASKVWGTGANVLTF. The CDR3 DNA follows: TGCGCCAGCAAGGTCTGGGGAACTGGGGCCAACGTCCTGACTTTC.

This clone was detected a few times. V usage is TRBV4-1 and J usage is TRBJ1-2, with D tentatively TRBD1 (5 bases). CDR3 length equals 14 residues. Germline lookup yields CDR1 MGHRA and CDR2 YSYEKL. The V and J ends lost 3 bases and 2 bases respectively, with 10 bases between them. CDR3 DNA: TGCGCCAGCAGCCAGAAAGGGGTGAACTATGGCTACACCTTC. This gives the protein CASSQKGVNYGYTF.

The chain combines TRBV7-8 with TRBJ2-7; unclear D gene. The length of the CDR3 is 11 residues. Germline CDR1 SGHVS, CDR2 FQNEAQ. Deletions cut 5 bases from V and 2 bases from J, with 4 bases between. DNA for the CDR3: TGTGCCAGCAGCGCAGCCTACGAGCAGTACTTC. This sequence encodes CASSAAYEQYF.

This clone was observed once. V usage is TRBV7-9 and J usage is TRBJ2-3; D ambiguous. Per germline, CDR1 SEHNR and CDR2 FQNEAQ (reference sequence). The ends were cut back, 5 bases at V and 0 bases at J, with 12 bases in the middle. The CDR3 is 15 amino acids. The CDR3 nucleotides read TGTGCCAGCAGCCCTTTCCCGGACAGCACAGATACGCAGTATTTT. Encoded protein: CASSPFPDSTDTQYF.